A single T cell receptor (beta chain) is shown here with its context. V lost 8 bases to trimming and J lost 2 bases, with 7 bases between them. Germline V lookup: CDR1 SNHLY, CDR2 FYNNEI. This CDR3 has 11 amino acids. The record originates from a study of T cells in Graves' hyperthyroidism and ophthalmopathy. RNA transcripts provided the source from which TCR beta CDR3 regions were amplified. First-round RT-PCR targeting the TCR CDR3 was performed with the HTBI primer set. TCRdb reprocessed the multiplex PCR reads via MiXCR and lists one record per CDR3 protein. The sample carries around 560,000 distinct CDR3 sequences, approximately 16% recorded once.

The rearrangement links TRBV2 to TRBJ2-7; D gene unclear. Material: blood. The source is a woman between 18 and 29 years old with Graves' hyperthyroidism. The CDR3 region is CASEWAYEQYF. The CDR3 DNA reads as TGTGCCAGCGAGTGGGCCTACGAGCAGTACTTC.